The 10 T cell receptor beta chains below come from one sample, sequenced in a study of post-analysis software for immune sequencing data. Points from the study as a whole: When patients were compared with controls, a handful of TRBV segments were more frequent, TRBV5-6, TRBV5-1 and TRBV20-1 among them.

These receptors have no identified antigens. Included in the TCR beta cDNA libraries were unique molecular identifiers. MiXCR, applied by TCRdb to the PCR reads, yields one record per CDR3 protein. The data contain over 700,000 distinct CDR3 sequences, roughly 27% of them seen just once; the ten biggest clones take up roughly 0.57%. Sequenced material: blood. The receptors were gathered from a girl aged 10-17 years with multiple sclerosis.

This clonotype was seen a few times. The V and J genes are TRBV10-3 and TRBJ1-6; 9 positions agree with TRBD1. CDR1 ENHRY and CDR2 SYGVKD come from the germline V gene. V shed 4 bases and J 10 bases; nucleotides not matched to a gene: 5. The CDR3 spans 14 residues. CDR3 DNA sequence: TGTGCCATCAGTGGGACAGGGGTTGGGTCACCCCTCCACTTT. This codes for CAISGTGVGSPLHF.

This rearrangement joins TRBV29-1 to TRBJ2-3, with TRBD2 matching 7 bases. Unmatched junction bases numbered 8, after V lost 6 bases and J lost 2 bases. The length of the CDR3 is 14 residues. The germline V gene has CDR1 SQVTM and CDR2 ANQGSEA. The chain's CDR3 is CSVGSGDPTDTQYF. As DNA, the CDR3 is TGCAGCGTGGGAAGCGGGGACCCCACAGATACGCAGTATTTT.

The rearrangement links TRBV15 to TRBJ2-1; 12 positions match TRBD2. After removal of 3 bases from V and 8 bases from J, the junction contained 5 bases not matched to a gene. Germline CDR1 is LNHNV and CDR2 is YYDKDF (reference sequence). This CDR3 is built from 15 residues. The DNA of the CDR3 is TGTGCCACCAGCAGGGCCTCTAGCGGGAGGGATGAGCAGTTCTTC. Protein product: CATSRASSGRDEQFF.

This clonotype was seen at least ten times. This chain joins TRBV5-1 and TRBJ2-1; unclear D gene. The V gene's germline CDR1 is SGHRS and CDR2 YFSETQ. Trimming took 2 bases from V and 3 from J, leaving 12 bases between them. This CDR3 has 15 residues. CDR3 sequence (DNA): TGCGCCAGCAGCTTATCACCTTCAGACTACAATGAGCAGTTCTTC. Amino acids: CASSLSPSDYNEQFF.

As to this clonotype: The junction departs from germline at one end; a sequencing error may be responsible. V and J are TRBV7-7 and TRBJ2-1, with 10 bases that match TRBD2. The germline V gene encodes CDR1 SSHAT and CDR2 FNYEAQ (reference sequence). This CDR3 comprises 16 residues. CDR3 sequence reads: CASSSKRGGPYNEQFF. The CDR3 coding sequence is TGTGCTAGCAGCTCTAAGCGGGGGGGCCCCTACAATGAGCAGTTCTTC.

This clonotype has only a few counts. The chain joins TRBV15 to TRBJ2-7; D is uncertain. This CDR3 comprises 13 residues. Germline lookup yields CDR1 LNHNV and CDR2 YYDKDF (reference sequence). Trimming shortened V by 4 bases and J by 6 bases, and 13 bases separated the two germline ends. The CDR3 sequence: CATSTGPALEQYF. CDR3 sequence (DNA): TGTGCCACCAGCACCGGACCTGCCCTCGAGCAGTACTTC.

The chain carries TRBV7-7 and TRBJ2-2, with 7 bases identical to TRBD1. CDR3 length equals 16 residues. V was clipped by 1 base and J by 3 bases; unmatched bases: 5. Germline V lookup: CDR1 SSHAT, CDR2 FNYEAQ (reference sequence). The CDR3 sequence: CASSLVPGQHTGELFF. The CDR3 region has the DNA TGTGCCAGCAGCTTAGTACCGGGACAGCACACCGGGGAGCTGTTTTTT.

At least ten counts were recorded for this clonotype. The chain is built from TRBV7-2 and TRBJ1-1; 9 bases agree with TRBD1. Trimming removed 5 bases from V and 4 bases from J; junction bases left unmatched: 2. Germline V lookup: CDR1 SGHTA, CDR2 FQGNSA. This CDR3 is built from 13 residues. The CDR3 loop reads CASSLQGATEAFF. The DNA for the CDR3 is TGTGCCAGCAGCCTACAGGGGGCCACTGAAGCTTTCTTT.

This clonotype has only a few counts. The chain joins TRBV5-1 to TRBJ2-7, with TRBD2 matching 9 bases. This CDR3 region has 15 residues. Trimming removed 1 base from V and 3 bases from J; junction bases left unmatched: 5. The germline V gene encodes CDR1 SGHRS and CDR2 YFSETQ. This CDR3 is CASSLLGLANYEQYF. For the CDR3, the DNA is TGCGCCAGCAGCTTGTTAGGACTAGCGAACTACGAGCAGTACTTC.

Of note for this clonotype: The junction shows a germline mismatch at one end, possibly a read error. The chain employs TRBV3-1 and TRBJ2-6; the D gene is possibly TRBD1 (6 bases). The CDR3 is made up of 14 amino acids. Germline V gives CDR1 LGHDT, CDR2 YNNKEL (reference sequence). Written as DNA, the CDR3 is TGTGCCAGCAGCTTGCGCTTGGGGGCCAACGTCCGGACTTTC. As protein: CASSLRLGANVRTF.